The clone carrying this TCR beta chain is termed medium-sized. Its antigen remains unknown. TCRdb keeps only in-frame clones here, not all; method: immunoSEQ multiplex PCR. The sample includes 12,000 or so clones, roughly 80% of them seen just once. The sample belongs to a study of OX40 agonist ivuxolimab in advanced cancers. Study background: The patients got ivuxolimab, which is an agonistic anti-OX40 (CD134) antibody. Notes on the study in general: Partial responders at 0.1-3.0 mg/kg had among the lowest clonal expansion. In general, CD8+ T cells held more expanded clones than CD4+ did, on average.

On cycle 4 day 1 and cycle 7 day 1, as well as at baseline, blood was sampled. CDR1 SGHRS and CDR2 YFSETQ come from the germline V gene. Germline trimming cut 0 bases from V and 3 bases from J; bases unmatched to any gene: 7. The length of the CDR3 is 17 residues. This specimen was CD4+ or CD8+ T cells sorted from blood, taken in a trial of the OX40 agonist ivuxolimab. The clonotype originates from an adult with an advanced solid tumor such as melanoma, head and neck, liver or kidney cancer. The gene calls are TRBV5-1 and TRBJ1-1, with 11 bases that match TRBD1. CDR3 sequence (DNA): TGCGCCAGCAGCTTGGTCCCGGGACAGGGGGGGTACACTGAAGCTTTCTTT. Its translation: CASSLVPGQGGYTEAFF.